This note documents a single T cell receptor beta chain sequence. Its antigen has not been determined. The input lacks base qualities; no much larger clone sits a single base away. The germline V gene (reference sequence) gives CDR1 as GTSNPN and CDR2 as SVGIG. CDR3 length: 13 amino acids, cysteine to phenylalanine. The kept DNA is CDR3 alone, 39 bases in frame from the first base. Trimming takes 3 bases from V and 2 bases from J, and the germline ends sit 10 bases apart. No treatment had been received by any patient before thyroid surgery. Using T-cell receptor beta sequencing, the study looked back at clinical samples from patients collected from about 2011 to 2019. Library construction relied on PCR. The instrument was an Illumina HiSeq 4000. High-throughput sequencing was used to profile the TCR beta-chain CDR3 region of every patient. Concerning the study's data processing: The researchers built a classifier to tell apart papillary thyroid cancer patients with distant metastasis, based on CDR3 differences among clinicopathological groups. The Shannon index was used to measure repertoire diversity, and the Morisita-Horn index was used to measure how similar tumor and blood repertoires were. TCRdb reprocessed the public reads (quality trimming at Q25 with fastp, clone calling with MiXCR) and kept in-frame beta chains. V and J calls and clone size were set by TCRdb, not the authors. The sample table lists around 4,300 clones, 22% of them with a count of one. The ten largest clones take up about 22% of the sample.

This entry belongs to a study of metastatic and nonmetastatic thyroid tumors (dated by TCRdb to the early 2020s). The study in broad terms: Repertoires were compared across peripheral blood and tumor or nodule tissue samples from malignant and benign thyroid patients. Results and caveats for the whole study, not just this receptor: In both blood and tumor samples, malignant tumors were reported to have significantly higher TCR beta diversity than benign nodules.

The specimen sequenced was tumor tissue. The V and J genes are TRBV30 and TRBJ1-1; matching of 5 bases hints at TRBD1 as the D gene. The source is a male donor with papillary thyroid cancer or a benign thyroid nodule (not recorded which). Some clones in this sample may be carry-over from other donors' samples. This receptor has the CDR3 CAWSLQGNTEAFF. The nucleotide sequence is given as TGTGCCTGGAGCCTCCAGGGCAACACTGAAGCTTTCTTT.